The clone carrying this TCR beta chain was observed a handful of times. This sample was taken from a study of human T cells and chemical hapten exposure. From the RACE reads, TCRdb called clonotypes with MiXCR, one entry per CDR3 protein. Among tens of thousands of distinct CDR3 sequences, around 8.8% were seen once, and the ten largest hold around 3.3%. Time point indicated: patch test 2, 6 weeks after DPC sensitization. As to treatment: therapeutic diphenylcyclopropenone sensitization with weekly scalp DPC. The CDR3 spans 13 residues. Germline V gene lookup returns CDR1 SGHVS and CDR2 FQNEAQ. V lost 5 bases and J 7 bases, leaving 11 bases between the germline ends.

The clonotype was recovered from a woman between 45 and 60 years old with alopecia areata. Some clones in this sample may be carry-over from other donors' samples. The V gene is TRBV7-8, the J gene TRBJ2-2, with D possibly called TRBD1 or TRBD2 (5 bases each). The material sequenced was whole blood, taken in connection with sensitization to the hapten diphenylcyclopropenone (DPC). The CDR3 DNA reads TGTGCCAGCAGCCCCAGGGAGAACGGGGAGCTGTTTTTT. This codes for CASSPRENGELFF.